This T cell receptor (beta chain) was captured by sequencing in a study of blood T cell repertoires in COVID-19. As for the study in general: Some COVID-19 samples were acute and others convalescent; all came from the United States, Italy and Spain. In each case, the material was cDNA or gDNA derived from T cells, B-cell-depleted T cells, or PBMCs.

The V gene's germline CDR1 is LNHDA and CDR2 SQIVND (reference sequence). V lost 0 bases and J lost 1; bases outside the gene matches: 6. The CDR3 contains 17 residues. In the authors' workflow: Reference gene primer amplification yielded estimated nucleated cell counts. Profiling relied on immunoSEQ multiplex PCR, and the TCRdb table lists in-frame clones only, not all of them. From that table come the V and J calls and clone size; the DNA was used to work out D and trimming. This sample yields just over 60,000 clones, of which approximately 80% are seen a single time; around 21% belongs to the top ten.

Source material: peripheral blood. The TCR comes from a woman older than 75 with active or convalescent COVID-19. The V gene is TRBV19, the J gene TRBJ2-7; TRBD1 agrees at 10 bases. The CDR3 DNA follows: TGTGCCAGTAGTATAGAAGCGACAGGGGGCGCTTCCTACGAGCAGTACTTC. It yields the protein CASSIEATGGASYEQYF.